The sequence of this T cell receptor beta chain was determined in a study of T cells in Graves' hyperthyroidism and ophthalmopathy. The overall study: The authors collected peripheral blood at initial diagnosis, before any treatment.

Germline V lookup: CDR1 SGHNT, CDR2 YYREEE (reference sequence). V dropped 3 bases and J dropped 8; count of bases not matched to a gene: 12. The CDR3 loop spans 16 amino acids. Authors of the study amplified TCR beta CDR3 regions from RNA transcripts. The TCR CDR3 first-round RT-PCR relied on the HTBI primer set. Using its own MiXCR run on the multiplex PCR reads, TCRdb lists one record per CDR3 protein. The sample shows about 460,000 distinct CDR3 sequences, 22% of them seen only once. A note on this clonotype: Its specificity is not known.

Diagnoses were made from clinical symptoms, serum measures (thyroxine and TRAb), thyroid ultrasound and orbital computed tomography. Study-wide results and limits: The model identified upcoming ophthalmopathy a median approximately 6.5 months ahead of onset. Ophthalmopathy stood apart from stable hyperthyroidism in a 13 V-J model.

The chain employs TRBV5-4 and TRBJ2-1, with 9 bases identical to TRBD1. What was sequenced was blood. The TCR sequence derives from a woman in her 70s with Graves' ophthalmopathy. The CDR3 reads CASSSGRDRAGYEQFF. CDR3 nucleotides: TGTGCCAGCAGCTCGGGGAGGGACAGGGCCGGCTATGAGCAGTTCTTC.